This is a list of T cell receptor beta chains from one sample in a study of vaccination effects on CD4 cells after COVID-19. Data came from immunoSEQ multiplex PCR; TCRdb stores just in-frame clones and leaves some out. Of around 50,000 clones in the sample, about 67% were seen once. For these TCRs, the target antigens are not known. Sequencing was performed on CD4+ T cells from PBMCs cultured without peptide, taken before COVID-19 vaccination. Receptors originate from a human donor who received a COVID-19 vaccine. CDR3s include the opening cysteine and the closing phenylalanine or tryptophan. The D gene is left open where the match is weak. For some rows the clone size is stated as once, few or many, or as a class when expanded; others skip it.

d_call j_call clone_size v_call cdr3_aa cdr3_nt
. TRBJ1-6 . TRBV5-6 CASSLAGRRDSPLHF TGTGCCAGCAGCTTGGCAGGGCGCAGAGATTCACCCCTCCACTTT
TRBD2 TRBJ2-1 . TRBV7-2 CASSLEGSGGYNEQFF TGTGCCAGCAGCTTAGAGGGTAGCGGGGGCTACAATGAGCAGTTCTTC
. TRBJ1-2 . TRBV12-5 CASGLALDRTNYGYTF TGTGCTAGTGGTTTGGCATTAGACAGGACTAACTATGGCTACACCTTC
. TRBJ2-1 few TRBV5-1 CASSLLPYNEQFF TGCGCCAGCAGCTTGTTGCCCTACAATGAGCAGTTCTTC
TRBD1 TRBJ2-3 . TRBV9 CASSGTTGMGTDTQYF TGTGCCAGCAGCGGAACGACAGGGATGGGCACAGATACGCAGTATTTT
. TRBJ2-1 many TRBV19 CASRGKGTYNEQFF TGTGCCAGTAGGGGGAAGGGTACCTACAATGAGCAGTTCTTC
. TRBJ2-2 . TRBV5-1 CASSLTGDSTGELFF TGCGCCAGCAGCTTGACAGGGGACTCCACCGGGGAGCTGTTTTTT
. TRBJ1-6 . TRBV27 CASSLWGREGSPLHF TGTGCCAGCAGTTTGTGGGGTCGGGAGGGTTCACCCCTCCACTTT
. TRBJ1-2 . TRBV27 CASSLSRDKAYGYTF TGTGCCAGCAGTTTAAGTCGGGACAAAGCCTATGGCTACACCTTC
. TRBJ1-1 few TRBV2 CASSGDPEEAFF TGTGCCAGCAGTGGGGACCCGGAGGAAGCTTTCTTT
TRBD1 TRBJ2-7 . TRBV6-1 CASSDKRRPGQGGYEQYF TGTGCCAGCAGTGACAAAAGGAGGCCGGGACAGGGAGGGTACGAGCAGTACTTC
. TRBJ1-4 once TRBV18 CASHTRGLDEKLFF TGTGCCAGCCATACTCGGGGGCTTGATGAAAAACTGTTTTTT
. TRBJ2-7 . TRBV6-5 CASNAYEQYF TGTGCCAGCAATGCCTACGAGCAGTACTTC
TRBD1 TRBJ1-2 . TRBV28 CASSLWLPGTDNYGYTF TGTGCCAGCAGTTTGTGGTTGCCCGGGACAGACAACTATGGCTACACCTTC
. TRBJ1-2 . TRBV3-1/TRBV3-2 CASSPLGAGSNYGYTF TGTGCCAGCAGCCCCCTAGGGGCAGGGAGTAACTATGGCTACACCTTC
TRBD2 TRBJ2-2 . TRBV6-1 CASSGTSGTINTGELFF TGTGCCAGCAGTGGGACTAGCGGGACAATAAACACCGGGGAGCTGTTTTTT
TRBD2 TRBJ2-7 few TRBV29-1 CSVSTGGPYEQYF TGCAGCGTTTCGACGGGAGGGCCGTACGAGCAGTACTTC
TRBD1 TRBJ2-7 . TRBV28 CASEGQTYEQYF TGTGCCAGCGAGGGACAGACCTACGAGCAGTACTTC